Below are 8 T cell receptor beta chains sequenced from a single sample in a study of follicular helper T cells after annual influenza vaccination. Profiling relied on immunoSEQ multiplex PCR, and the TCRdb table lists in-frame clones only, not all of them. The sample lists about 11,000 clones, roughly 80% occurring once. Sequenced material: CXCR5- memory CD4+ T cells sorted from blood, taken 6 weeks after influenza vaccination. The receptors shown here come from an adult who received the influenza vaccine.

The chain couples TRBV7-6 to TRBJ2-5; 14 positions agree with TRBD2. This CDR3 spans 16 amino acids. In germline, CDR1 is SGHVS, CDR2 FNYEAQ. With V trimmed by 4 bases and J by 7 bases, 8 bases remained unmatched. The CDR3 loop reads CASSWTGTSGGRTQYF. In nucleotides, the CDR3 is TGTGCCAGCAGCTGGACCGGGACTAGCGGGGGCCGGACCCAGTACTTC.

The rearrangement joins TRBV27 to TRBJ1-5; no clear D gene. Trimming cost V 3 bases and J 4 bases, with 7 bases left between them. CDR3 length: 13 amino acids. The germline V gene has CDR1 MNHEY and CDR2 SMNVEV (reference sequence). CDR3 sequence reads: CASSFSGNQPQHF. Written as DNA, the CDR3 is TGTGCCAGCAGTTTCTCCGGGAATCAGCCCCAGCATTTT.

The gene calls are TRBV7-9 and TRBJ1-3; a possible D gene is TRBD1 (5 bases). Trimming left V 5 bases short and J 0 bases short, with 11 bases between. The CDR3 runs to 15 residues. CDR1 is SEHNR and CDR2 is FQNEAQ in the germline V gene (reference sequence). The CDR3 DNA sequence: TGTGCCAGCAGCAGCGTGGGGGACTCTGGAAACACCATATATTTT. This sequence encodes CASSSVGDSGNTIYF.

The chain recombines TRBV5-6 with TRBJ1-4, with D uncertain. This CDR3 contains 15 residues. The V and J ends lost 0 bases and 0 bases respectively, with 6 bases between them. CDR1 and CDR2 from the germline V gene are SGHDT and YYEEEE. The CDR3 nucleotides read TGTGCCAGCAGCTTGGCCTTTGCAACTAATGAAAAACTGTTTTTT. Protein: CASSLAFATNEKLFF. Full variable domain (rest looked up from reference TRBV5-6 and TRBJ1-4): DAGVTQSPTHLIKTRGQQVTLRCSPKSGHDTVSWYQQALGQGPQFIFQYYEEEERQRGNFPDRFSGHQFPNYSSELNVNALLLGDSALYLCASSLAFATNEKLFFGSGTQLSVL.

The chain carries TRBV27 and TRBJ2-1; TRBD1 matches at 10 bases. V shed 6 bases, J shed 8 bases, and the junction held 1 base outside the gene matches. Per germline, CDR1 MNHEY and CDR2 SMNVEV (reference sequence). The CDR3 sequence is 12 residues long. The CDR3: CASRTGGYEQFF. The CDR3 nucleotides read TGTGCCAGCAGGACAGGGGGCTATGAGCAGTTCTTC.

V is TRBV10-3 and J is TRBJ1-5; no reliable D call. The CDR3 has 14 amino acids. V dropped 0 bases and J dropped 8 bases, with 11 bases sitting between them. Germline V gene data show CDR1 as ENHRY and CDR2 as SYGVKD. For the CDR3, the DNA is TGTGCCATCAGTGAGTCGAAGGGAGCCAAGCCCCAGCATTTT. Its protein product is CAISESKGAKPQHF.

V usage is TRBV4-3 and J usage is TRBJ2-7; possible D gene TRBD2, 6 bases. Germline-derived CDR1 and CDR2 are LGHNA and YSLEER. The CDR3 covers 16 residues. The V and J ends lost 1 base and 2 bases respectively, with 15 bases between them. In DNA, the CDR3 is TGCGCCAGCAGCCAAGTAGCGCAGGGAGGTGCCTACGAGCAGTACTTC. It specifies CASSQVAQGGAYEQYF.

The gene calls are TRBV9 and TRBJ2-2, with D uncertain. The germline V and J ends were trimmed by 1 base and 2 bases, with 6 bases remaining between them. CDR3 length: 14 amino acids. Germline V gene sequence: CDR1 SGDLS, CDR2 YYNGEE. As DNA, the CDR3 is TGTGCCAGCAGCGTAATCCCTAACACCGGGGAGCTGTTTTTT. Protein: CASSVIPNTGELFF.